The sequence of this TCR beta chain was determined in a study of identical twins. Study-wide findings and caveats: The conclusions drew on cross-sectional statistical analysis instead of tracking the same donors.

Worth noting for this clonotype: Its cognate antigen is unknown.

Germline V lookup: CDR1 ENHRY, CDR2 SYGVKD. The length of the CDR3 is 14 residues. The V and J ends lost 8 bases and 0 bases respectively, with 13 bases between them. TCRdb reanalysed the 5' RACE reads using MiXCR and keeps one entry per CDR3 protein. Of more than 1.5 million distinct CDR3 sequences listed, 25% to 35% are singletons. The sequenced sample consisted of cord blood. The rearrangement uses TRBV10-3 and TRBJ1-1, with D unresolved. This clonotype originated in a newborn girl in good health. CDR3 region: CAIRQAFMNTEAFF. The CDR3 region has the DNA TGTGCCATCCGGCAGGCTTTTATGAACACTGAAGCTTTCTTT.